This T cell receptor beta chain was identified in a study of shared clonotypes between healthy human individuals. Whole-study findings and limits: Roughly 5% of naive CD4 clonotypes were shared across a few donors. Memory subsets had estimated richness that was generally smaller than that of naive subsets.

The protocol was immunoSEQ multiplex PCR, while the TCRdb copy is restricted to in-frame clones and leaves out a portion. The sample lists a few hundred thousand clones; over 60% were seen once. The investigators split CD4+ cells into a CD45RA+ naive subset and a CD45RA-negative memory subset. In the case of this clone: Its antigen is as yet unknown.

Germline V gives CDR1 SGDLS, CDR2 YYNGEE. The CDR3 is 17 amino acids. Trimming took 4 bases from V and 2 from J; bases not matched to a gene: 13. This receptor was taken from a man between 25 and 39 years old in good health. This sequence joins TRBV9 and TRBJ1-2, with 8 bases fitting TRBD1. The sequencing input was memory CD4+ T cells sorted from blood. This sample's subset: CD45RA-negative fraction. For the CDR3, the DNA is TGTGCCAGCAGCCAGGGGGCTTTCGACCTGGGAAACTATGGCTACACCTTC. Protein product: CASSQGAFDLGNYGYTF.